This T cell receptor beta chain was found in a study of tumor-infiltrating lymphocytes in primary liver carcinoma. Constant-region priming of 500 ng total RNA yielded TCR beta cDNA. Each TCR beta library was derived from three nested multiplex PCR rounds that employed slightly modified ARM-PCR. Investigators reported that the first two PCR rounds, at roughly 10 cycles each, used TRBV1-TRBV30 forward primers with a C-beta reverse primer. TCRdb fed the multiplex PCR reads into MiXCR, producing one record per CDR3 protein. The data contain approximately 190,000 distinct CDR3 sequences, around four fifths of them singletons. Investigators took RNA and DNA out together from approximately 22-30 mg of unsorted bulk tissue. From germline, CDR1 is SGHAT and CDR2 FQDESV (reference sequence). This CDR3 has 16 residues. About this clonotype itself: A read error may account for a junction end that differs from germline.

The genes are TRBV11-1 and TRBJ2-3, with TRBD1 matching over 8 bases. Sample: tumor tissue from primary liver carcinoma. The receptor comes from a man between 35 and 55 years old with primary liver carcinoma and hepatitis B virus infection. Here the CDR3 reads CASSLESSGGSDTQYF. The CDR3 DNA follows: TGTGCCAGCAGTTTAGAATCGTCAGGGGGCTCGGATACACAGTATTTT.